This TCR beta chain was recorded in a study of T-cell memory formation after mild COVID-19. Turning to the study itself: Largely donor-specific TCR clusters were found.

Overall study results and limits: Contracting CD8+ clones were enriched in EMRA, CD4+ mainly in CM and EM. Clones contracting over day 15 to 85 were CD4/CD8 balanced, with later expanders leaning CD4+.

V lost 6 bases, J lost 11 bases, and 12 bases stayed unmatched. The CDR3 is 13 residues long. In TCRdb, the 5' RACE reads were re-called with MiXCR into one record per CDR3 protein. Of a few hundred thousand distinct CDR3 sequences listed, over 9% are singletons. This clonotype was seen a handful of times. Its antigen is unknown. Sequenced input: PBMCs or a T cell subset sorted from them (not recorded which). This receptor was taken from a man between 18 and 29 years old who had mild COVID-19 (a few samples of this study predate the infection). Cell type and time point are not known. V is TRBV12-3 or TRBV12-4 and J is TRBJ1-1; 7 bases are a match to TRBD1. The CDR3 sequence is CASSLQRGLVAFF. The CDR3 DNA reads TGTGCCAGCAGCCTCCAGAGGGGGCTTGTGGCTTTCTTT.